These 26 T cell receptor beta chains were all obtained from the same sample, sequenced in a study of blood T cell repertoires in COVID-19. The assay was immunoSEQ multiplex PCR, and TCRdb's table has in-frame clones only and misses some. The table shows 150,000 to 200,000 clones, with approximately 80% occurring only once. The sample consisted of PBMCs or T cells enriched from blood (not recorded which). The origin of the receptors is a man over 45 who had recovered from COVID-19.

The gene calls are TRBV18 and TRBJ2-7; 10 bases match TRBD1. The CDR3 loop spans 14 amino acids. V shed 3 bases and J 6 bases; nucleotides not matched to a gene: 5. CDR1 and CDR2 from the germline V gene are KGHSH and LQKENI. CDR3 in DNA: TGTGCCAGCTCACCCAGGACAGGGGGAGGCGAGCAGTACTTC. Its protein product is CASSPRTGGGEQYF. The whole variable domain, remainder taken from reference TRBV18 and TRBJ2-7, is NAGVMQNPRHLVRRRGQEARLRCSPMKGHSHVYWYRQLPEEGLKFMVYLQKENIIDESGMPKERFSAEFPKEGPSILRIQQVVRGDSAAYFCASSPRTGGGEQYFGPGTRLTVT.

The CDR3 loop reads CASRRNGGSANEKLFF. Written as DNA, the CDR3 is TGCGCCAGCAGGAGGAACGGGGGTTCTGCTAATGAAAAACTGTTTTTT. The chain joins TRBV5-1 to TRBJ1-4, with D possibly TRBD1 on 5 matching bases. Germline V gene lookup returns CDR1 SGHRS and CDR2 YFSETQ. The CDR3 has 16 amino acids. V was cut by 5 bases and J by 3 bases, with 17 bases left in between.

V gene TRBV28 combines with J gene TRBJ1-2; 9 nucleotides match TRBD1. Germline V lookup: CDR1 MDHEN, CDR2 SYDVKM. The CDR3 runs to 17 residues. With 4 bases clipped from V and 2 bases from J, the junction kept 11 bases outside the gene matches. Here the CDR3 reads CASSSLSPGQGNYGYTF. CDR3 nucleotides: TGTGCCAGCAGTTCTTTATCACCCGGACAGGGGAACTATGGCTACACCTTC.

The gene calls are TRBV12-5 and TRBJ1-3; 7 bases are a match to TRBD1. CDR1 LGHNT and CDR2 FRNRAP come from the germline V gene. This CDR3 region has 14 residues. V was clipped by 7 bases and J by 4 bases; unmatched bases: 7. The CDR3, as DNA: TGTGCTAGTGCCAAAGGGGGCGCCGGAAACACCATATATTTT. Translation gives CASAKGGAGNTIYF.

V usage is TRBV4-2 and J usage is TRBJ1-2, with D perhaps matching TRBD1 (5 bases). CDR3 size: 15 residues. CDR1 LGHNA and CDR2 YNFKEQ come from the germline V gene. V gave up 0 bases and J gave up 4 bases, with 12 bases separating them. Here the CDR3 DNA reads TGTGCCAGCAGCCAAGACAGGGATCGAAGCTATGGCTACACCTTC. Translated, it gives CASSQDRDRSYGYTF.

J is TRBJ2-1 and V is TRBV9, with 11 bases aligning to TRBD2. Germline V CDR1 and CDR2: SGDLS, YYNGEE. The length of the CDR3 is 17 residues. With 3 bases clipped from V and 9 bases from J, the junction kept 14 bases outside the gene matches. CDR3 loop: CASSALTSGGHPPEQFF. DNA for the CDR3: TGTGCCAGCAGCGCCCTCACTAGCGGGGGCCACCCCCCTGAGCAGTTCTTC. The full variable domain, in which reference TRBV9 and TRBJ2-1 provide the parts outside the CDR3, is DSGVTQTPKHLITATGQRVTLRCSPRSGDLSVYWYQQSLDQGLQFLIQYYNGEERAKGNILERFSAQQFPDLHSELNLSSLELGDSALYFCASSALTSGGHPPEQFFGPGTRLTVL.

The DNA of the CDR3 is TGTGCCACCCAAAGAGACAGGGGGAACACCATATATTTT. Translation gives CATQRDRGNTIYF. This chain uses TRBV6-5 with TRBJ1-3; 9 bases map to TRBD1. J gave up 7 bases and V 10 bases, and 8 bases lay outside the gene matches. The CDR3 totals 13 residues. CDR1 and CDR2 from the germline V gene are MNHEY and SVGAGI.

Details on this clone: Other nucleotide sequences in the sample specify the same CDR3. CDR3 in amino acids: CASSGGLSSYNEQFF. CDR3 in DNA: TGTGCCAGCAGTGGGGGACTTAGCTCCTACAATGAGCAGTTCTTC. The chain joins TRBV2 to TRBJ2-1; tentatively, D is TRBD2 (6 bases). The V end lost 4 bases, the J end lost 0 bases, and 10 bases lay between the germline ends. The V gene's germline CDR1 is SNHLY and CDR2 FYNNEI. This CDR3 comprises 15 residues.

This chain uses TRBV3-1 (or the pseudogene TRBV3-2) with TRBJ2-5; 10 bases agree with TRBD2. V lost 3 bases to trimming and J lost 3 bases; unmatched junction nucleotides: 7. CDR3 length: 16 residues. The germline V gene has CDR1 LGHDT and CDR2 YNNKEL (reference sequence). The CDR3 is CASSQLAGVYKETQYF. The CDR3 coding sequence is TGTGCCAGCAGCCAGCTAGCGGGGGTATACAAAGAGACCCAGTACTTC.

The table lists this clone with a count of one. This chain connects TRBV19 to TRBJ2-5, with 8 bases lining up with TRBD2. CDR3 size: 15 residues. CDR1 LNHDA and CDR2 SQIVND come from the germline V gene (reference sequence). J gave up 1 base and V 7 bases, and 8 bases lay outside the gene matches. CDR3 residues: CASKGVSGVQETQYF. CDR3 nucleotide sequence: TGTGCCAGTAAAGGGGTTAGCGGGGTCCAAGAGACCCAGTACTTC.

The J gene is TRBJ1-5, the V gene TRBV28; 8 nucleotides agree with TRBD1. The CDR3 extends over 17 amino acids. The V gene end was trimmed by 4 bases and the J gene end by 7 bases; junction bases not matched to a gene: 15. Germline CDR1 is MDHEN and CDR2 is SYDVKM. CDR3 nucleotides: TGTGCCAGCAGTTCCGCATATCCGGGACAGGTTTCGCAGCCCCAGCATTTT. Protein: CASSSAYPGQVSQPQHF.

The chain links TRBV3-1 (or the pseudogene TRBV3-2) to TRBJ2-5; D not resolved. Germline V CDR1 and CDR2: LGHDT, YNNKEL (reference sequence). This CDR3 spans 14 amino acids. Between the trimmed V and J ends, which lost 1 base and 4 bases, there was a span of 10 bases. In nucleotides, the CDR3 is TGTGCCAGCAGCCAAGCGACGGGTAGAGAGACCCAGTACTTC. The encoded protein is CASSQATGRETQYF.

The J gene is TRBJ1-6, the V gene TRBV4-1; D remains unclear. This CDR3 is 15 amino acids long. Germline V CDR1 and CDR2: MGHRA, YSYEKL. Trimming removed 0 bases at V and 0 bases at J, with 3 bases between. Here the CDR3 reads CASSQDSSYNSPLHF. The CDR3, as DNA: TGCGCCAGCAGCCAAGACAGCTCCTATAATTCACCCCTCCACTTT.

The rearrangement joins TRBV11-2 to TRBJ2-5; 10 bases match TRBD2. This CDR3 is built from 16 residues. Trimming took 5 bases from V and 2 from J; bases not matched to a gene: 8. Germline V lookup: CDR1 SGHAT, CDR2 FQNNGV. The CDR3 protein is CASSGLWTSGQETQYF. CDR3 DNA: TGTGCCAGCAGCGGCTTGTGGACTAGCGGACAAGAGACCCAGTACTTC. Full variable domain (remainder filled in from reference TRBV11-2 and TRBJ2-5): EAGVAQSPRYKIIEKRQSVAFWCNPISGHATLYWYQQILGQGPKLLIQFQNNGVVDDSQLPKDRFSAERLKGVDSTLKIQPAKLEDSAVYLCASSGLWTSGQETQYFGPGTRLLVL.

This rearrangement joins TRBV18 to TRBJ2-5; 8 bases align to TRBD1. Trimming removed 4 bases from V and 2 bases from J; junction bases left unmatched: 9. CDR3 length: 16 amino acids. Germline loops: CDR1 KGHSH, CDR2 LQKENI. CDR3 region: CASSLLTGGRQETQYF. The CDR3 DNA reads TGTGCCAGCTCACTTCTAACAGGGGGTCGTCAAGAGACCCAGTACTTC.

This clone has more than one count but fewer than ten. V is TRBV19 and J is TRBJ2-7, with 7 bases identical to TRBD1. The CDR3 has 15 amino acids. V dropped 4 bases and J dropped 3; count of bases not matched to a gene: 9. The germline gives CDR1 LNHDA, CDR2 SQIVND (reference sequence). Here the CDR3 reads CASSTGQVFLYEQYF. CDR3 in DNA: TGTGCCAGTAGTACCGGACAGGTTTTTCTCTACGAGCAGTACTTC.

As concerns this clone: At one of its ends the junction is not consistent with the germline gene, which may arise from a read error. V usage is TRBV4-1 and J usage is TRBJ1-1; D is possibly TRBD1 (5 bases). CDR1 is MGHRA and CDR2 is YSYEKL in the germline V gene. This CDR3 is 15 amino acids long. The DNA of the CDR3 is TGCGCCAGCTGCCAAGGCAGGGTCTTGGCTTCTGAAGCTTTCTTT. Translating gives CASCQGRVLASEAFF.

This rearrangement joins TRBV19 to TRBJ1-5; 10 bases are shared with TRBD1. Looked up from germline, CDR1 is LNHDA and CDR2 is SQIVND (reference sequence). V trimming: 3 bases; J trimming: 2 bases; junction bases outside the gene matches: 4. The CDR3 consists of 16 residues. The CDR3 region is CASSMRGTGGNQPQHF. The CDR3 nucleotides are TGTGCCAGTAGTATGAGGGGGACAGGGGGCAATCAGCCCCAGCATTTT.

The genes are TRBV3-1 (or the pseudogene TRBV3-2) and TRBJ1-4; 7 bases are a match to TRBD1. CDR1 and CDR2 from the germline V gene are LGHDT and YNNKEL (reference sequence). The J segment lost 0 bases and the V segment lost 1 base, leaving 14 bases of the junction unmatched. The CDR3 has 20 amino acids. Here the CDR3 DNA reads TGTGCCAGCAGCCAAGTCCCCCCGATCGGGACAGATGCAACTAATGAAAAACTGTTTTTT. Its protein is CASSQVPPIGTDATNEKLFF.

In this sample, this clone turned up once. The gene calls are TRBV7-9 and TRBJ2-1; a weak D match, TRBD2 (5 bases). This CDR3 contains 12 residues. V gave up 5 bases and J gave up 13 bases, with 15 bases separating them. Germline CDR1 SEHNR, CDR2 FQNEAQ (reference sequence). CDR3 sequence (DNA): TGTGCCAGCAGCGAATCCGGAGGACTTCAGTTCTTC. Translated, it gives CASSESGGLQFF.

This clone was seen a single time. The J gene is TRBJ1-5, the V gene TRBV6-5; 9 bases are shared with TRBD1. Germline V gene data show CDR1 as MNHEY and CDR2 as SVGAGI. J lost 6 bases, V lost 0 bases, and 3 bases had no gene match. The CDR3 runs to 15 residues. CDR3 in amino acids: CASSYSRQGGQPQHF. The DNA of the CDR3 is TGTGCCAGCAGTTACTCGAGACAGGGGGGTCAGCCCCAGCATTTT.

The chain has TRBV11-2 and TRBJ1-2; possibly TRBD1 for D (6 bases). CDR3 size: 13 residues. Germline values: CDR1 SGHAT, CDR2 FQNNGV. V was clipped by 5 bases and J by 6 bases, with 13 bases between them. Here the CDR3 DNA reads TGTGCCAGCAGCCGGACAGCGGGGGATGGCTACACCTTC. Residues: CASSRTAGDGYTF.

This clone has a single count. V gene TRBV6-5 combines with J gene TRBJ2-1, with a tentative D call TRBD1 (5 bases). The CDR3 has 15 residues. Trimming removed 0 bases from V and 6 bases from J, with 12 bases in between. Germline CDR1 and CDR2: MNHEY and SVGAGI. CDR3 bases: TGTGCCAGCAGTTACTCGTCGGGCAGGGTCAATGAGCAGTTCTTC. Translation: CASSYSSGRVNEQFF.

The chain uses TRBV6-1 and TRBJ1-6; no clear D gene. This CDR3 region has 13 residues. The V gene lost 1 base and the J gene lost 6 bases, with 4 bases spanning the gap. Germline CDR1 is MNHNS and CDR2 is SASEGT. The CDR3 region has the DNA TGTGCCAGCAGTGAAGGTCTTAATTCACCCCTCCACTTT. Encoded protein: CASSEGLNSPLHF.

V and J are TRBV6-5 and TRBJ2-7; TRBD2 aligns across 7 bases. CDR1 is MNHEY, CDR2 SVGAGI, per germline. The J segment lost 1 base and the V segment lost 3 bases, leaving 3 bases of the junction unmatched. The CDR3 runs to 14 residues. The CDR3 sequence: CASSYGGVSYEQYF. The CDR3 bases are TGTGCCAGCAGTTATGGGGGGGTTTCCTACGAGCAGTACTTC.

V usage is TRBV19 and J usage is TRBJ1-2, with TRBD1 identical over 9 bases. In germline, CDR1 is LNHDA, CDR2 SQIVND (reference sequence). The V segment lost 4 bases and the J segment 8 bases; nucleotides outside the gene matches: 11. There are 15 residues in the CDR3. This CDR3 is CASSTQGTGRRGYTF. CDR3 in DNA: TGTGCCAGTAGTACCCAAGGGACAGGGAGGCGCGGCTACACCTTC.